This T cell receptor beta chain was recovered during a study of a mutant IDH1 vaccine in newly diagnosed glioma. Study-level information: Treated individuals were about 62% male and approximately 38% female, averaging about 40 years of age. It was radiotherapy, temozolomide, or both that patients received previously, with most receiving both.

On this clone: What it binds is unknown.

TCRdb keeps only in-frame clones here, not all; method: immunoSEQ multiplex PCR. The sample has more than 30,000 clones; about 92% are singletons. The time point was: week 47, end of study. Every vaccination contained 300 ug of the mutant IDH1 20-mer peptide and was paired with topical imiquimod. The CDR3 contains 12 residues. From germline, CDR1 is MNHNS and CDR2 SASEGT. The ends lost 6 bases at V and 11 bases at J; junction bases unmatched: 8. The J gene is TRBJ1-2, the V gene TRBV6-1; TRBD1 agrees at 8 bases. The source material was PBMCs, sampled from a glioma patient whose treatment included an IDH1 peptide vaccine. The TCR sequence derives from a man aged 35 to 55 with glioma. CDR3 region: CASSKGTGHYTF. CDR3 DNA: TGTGCCAGCAGCAAAGGGACAGGTCATTACACCTTC.